The clone carrying this T cell receptor beta chain has just a few counts. This specimen belongs to a study of blood T cells in healthy people across ages. Germline V lookup: CDR1 MNHEY, CDR2 SMNVEV (reference sequence). The V end was cut by 3 bases, the J end by 6 bases, with 14 bases between. The CDR3 length is 14 residues. Then a second PCR, running about 6 to 12 cycles, was carried out with a sample-barcoded 5' primer and a J-beta primer mix. MiXCR, applied by TCRdb to the 5' RACE reads, yields one record per CDR3 protein. This table holds about 640,000 distinct CDR3 sequences, 25% to 35% found once.

The sequenced sample consisted of blood. This chain connects TRBV27 to TRBJ1-1; no clear D gene. This sequence originates from an elderly woman in good health. CDR3 DNA sequence: TGTGCCAGCAGTTTGGACGGCCTGTCACCTGAAGCTTTCTTT. Protein: CASSLDGLSPEAFF.